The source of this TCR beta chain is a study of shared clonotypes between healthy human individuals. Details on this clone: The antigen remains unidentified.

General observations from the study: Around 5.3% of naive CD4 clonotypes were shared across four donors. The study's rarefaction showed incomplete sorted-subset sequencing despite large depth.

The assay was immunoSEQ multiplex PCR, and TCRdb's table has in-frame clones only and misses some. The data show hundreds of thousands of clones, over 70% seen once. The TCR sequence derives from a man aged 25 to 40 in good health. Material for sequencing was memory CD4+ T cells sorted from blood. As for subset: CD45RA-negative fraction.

CDR3 coding DNA: TGTGCCAGCAGCCAAACAGGGTACGAGCAGTACTTC. Translation: CASSQTGYEQYF. This chain uses TRBV11-2 with TRBJ2-7; D may be TRBD1 (6 bases). The CDR3 sequence is 12 residues long. Germline V gene data show CDR1 as SGHAT and CDR2 as FQNNGV. V shed 5 bases and J shed 4 bases, with 9 bases lying between them.